Shown below are 27 T cell receptor beta chains from a single sample sequenced in a study of read filtering for tumor transcriptome and immune sequencing. The library was built from 400 ng RNA with molecular barcoded adaptors for alpha/delta and beta/gamma chains. TCRdb called the reads again in MiXCR, with one record for every CDR3 protein. The sample has over 50,000 distinct CDR3 sequences; nearly 20% are singletons. Sequenced: a population of CD138-negative cells sorted from bone marrow. The receptor source for this set is a donor aged 40 or over with multiple myeloma.

This clonotype was counted ten times or more. V usage is TRBV9 and J usage is TRBJ2-5, with D maybe TRBD2 (5 bases). Germline assignment: CDR1 SGDLS and CDR2 YYNGEE. The CDR3 extends over 15 amino acids. With 3 bases removed from V and 1 base from J, the gap between germline ends came to 13 bases. The CDR3 loop reads CASSEAALSQETQYF. Written as DNA, the CDR3 is TGTGCCAGCAGCGAAGCGGCTCTATCCCAAGAGACCCAGTACTTC.

This clonotype came up many times. V is TRBV29-1 and J is TRBJ2-1, with D perhaps being TRBD1 or TRBD2 (5 bases each). CDR3 size: 11 residues. V shed 7 bases and J shed 10 bases, with 14 bases lying between them. CDR1 and CDR2 from the germline V gene are SQVTM and ANQGSEA. The CDR3 sequence is CSAAGPGEQFF. CDR3 nucleotide sequence: TGCAGCGCCGCAGGGCCGGGGGAGCAGTTCTTC.

The table lists this clonotype with many counts. This chain uses TRBV28 with TRBJ1-1; 8 bases fit TRBD1. CDR3 length equals 14 residues. CDR1 and CDR2 from the germline V gene are MDHEN and SYDVKM. J gave up 7 bases and V 2 bases, and 6 bases lay outside the gene matches. DNA for the CDR3: TGTGCCAGCAGTTTAGACAGGGGCATCATTGAAGCTTTCTTT. Residues: CASSLDRGIIEAFF.

This clonotype was detected many times. V gene TRBV4-1 combines with J gene TRBJ2-3, with 10 bases fitting TRBD2. Germline lookup yields CDR1 MGHRA and CDR2 YSYEKL. V trimming: 5 bases; J trimming: 6 bases; junction bases outside the gene matches: 5. This CDR3 has 14 amino acids. CDR3 sequence reads: CASSERGGGDTQYF. CDR3 sequence (DNA): TGCGCCAGCAGCGAGCGGGGGGGCGGTGATACGCAGTATTTT.

This clonotype was observed many times. This chain joins TRBV11-2 and TRBJ2-7; 8 bases fit TRBD2. CDR3 length: 14 residues. V lost 6 bases and J lost 3; bases outside the gene matches: 7. Germline-derived CDR1 and CDR2 are SGHAT and FQNNGV. In nucleotides, the CDR3 is TGTGCCAGCAGGGCGGGGGGTTCCCTCTACGAGCAGTACTTC. Protein sequence: CASRAGGSLYEQYF. The full variable domain, completed using reference TRBV11-2 and TRBJ2-7, is EAGVAQSPRYKIIEKRQSVAFWCNPISGHATLYWYQQILGQGPKLLIQFQNNGVVDDSQLPKDRFSAERLKGVDSTLKIQPAKLEDSAVYLCASRAGGSLYEQYFGPGTRLTVT.

This chain joins TRBV5-1 and TRBJ1-2; 7 bases are a match to TRBD1. Germline V gene sequence: CDR1 SGHRS, CDR2 YFSETQ. This CDR3 spans 15 amino acids. The V and J ends lost 4 bases and 5 bases, in that order; junction bases with no gene match: 11. This CDR3 is CASSPSGTAIYGYTF. CDR3 bases: TGCGCCAGCAGCCCAAGCGGGACAGCGATTTATGGCTACACCTTC.

The sample holds many counts of this clonotype. This rearrangement joins TRBV7-2 to TRBJ2-7, with D possibly TRBD2 on 5 matching bases. Germline CDR1 reads SGHTA; CDR2 reads FQGNSA. Trimming stripped 4 bases from V and 2 bases from J, with 9 bases between. This CDR3 is 13 amino acids long. CDR3 protein: CASSSAGPYEQYF. For the CDR3, the DNA is TGTGCCAGCAGCTCGGCGGGTCCCTACGAGCAGTACTTC.

This clonotype is medium-sized in the sample. V gene TRBV10-3 combines with J gene TRBJ2-1; D is undetermined. Germline V gene data show CDR1 as ENHRY and CDR2 as SYGVKD. Trimming pared 0 bases from V and 10 bases from J, leaving 16 bases between. The CDR3 totals 15 residues. CDR3 coding DNA: TGTGCCATCAGTGAGTCGGCTAGTGCCTCGTGGGAGCAGTTCTTC. Amino acids: CAISESASASWEQFF.

Ten or more counts support this clonotype. In DNA form, the CDR3 reads TGTGCCAGCAGTTTATTGTCCAGCTACGAGGGCTACGAGCAGTACTTC. Its protein is CASSLLSSYEGYEQYF. V is TRBV27 and J is TRBJ2-7, with D tentatively TRBD2 (5 bases). The CDR3 extends over 16 amino acids. Germline V CDR1 and CDR2: MNHEY, SMNVEV (reference sequence). V was cut by 1 base and J by 3 bases, with 16 bases left in between.

This clonotype was counted at least ten times. The chain carries TRBV29-1 and TRBJ2-1, with D maybe TRBD1 (8 bases). The germline V gene encodes CDR1 SQVTM and CDR2 ANQGSEA. The CDR3 is 14 residues long. Trimming took 6 bases from V and 6 from J, leaving 18 bases between them. The CDR3 region has the DNA TGCAGCGTACAAACAGGGGGGGTCAGCAATGAGCAGTTCTTC. This sequence encodes CSVQTGGVSNEQFF.

Concerning this clonotype: An end of the junction differs from the germline gene, which may be a read error. The rearrangement joins TRBV5-1 to TRBJ2-6, with 7 bases fitting TRBD1. Germline-derived CDR1 and CDR2 are SGHRS and YFSETQ. The CDR3 spans 16 residues. Written as DNA, the CDR3 is TGCGCCGGCAGCCTACCGACAGGGACCGGGGCCAACGCCCTGACTTTC. Amino acid sequence: CAGSLPTGTGANALTF.

Ten or more counts support this clonotype. The CDR3 protein is CSASPLRERESEQFF. The CDR3 bases are TGCAGTGCGAGCCCCCTGCGGGAGAGGGAGAGTGAGCAGTTCTTC. The genes are TRBV20-1 and TRBJ2-1; 7 bases agree with TRBD2. V shed 6 bases, J shed 9 bases, and the junction held 17 bases outside the gene matches. CDR1 and CDR2 (germline): DFQATT, SNEGSKA (reference sequence). The CDR3 contains 15 residues.

Many counts were recorded for this clonotype. The V gene is TRBV20-1, the J gene TRBJ1-6, with D perhaps TRBD1 (6 bases). Trimming removed 1 base at V and 8 bases at J, with 12 bases between. The germline CDR1 and CDR2 sequences are DFQATT and SNEGSKA (reference sequence). The CDR3 has 14 amino acids. The CDR3 sequence: CSARVGGDHSPLHF. The CDR3 bases are TGCAGTGCTAGAGTAGGGGGGGATCATTCACCCCTCCACTTT.

In its sample, this clonotype was seen many times. V and J are TRBV10-3 and TRBJ2-3; 7 bases match TRBD2. V trimming: 5 bases; J trimming: 6 bases; junction bases outside the gene matches: 11. The CDR3 is made up of 15 amino acids. Germline V gives CDR1 ENHRY, CDR2 SYGVKD. CDR3 sequence (DNA): TGTGCCATCAGTTCCGCGGGGGAAGTGTTGGATACGCAGTATTTT. Translation: CAISSAGEVLDTQYF.

This clonotype occurred a few times. The rearrangement joins TRBV6-2 or TRBV6-3 to TRBJ1-2, with 7 nucleotides matching TRBD1. Germline V CDR1 and CDR2: MNHEY, SVGEGT. Trimming removed 6 bases from V and 3 bases from J; junction bases left unmatched: 1. CDR3 length: 12 residues. The CDR3 DNA reads TGTGCCAGCAGGGACAGGTACTATGGCTACACCTTC. Translating it yields CASRDRYYGYTF.

In this sample, this clonotype turned up many times. The chain couples TRBV20-1 to TRBJ2-7; 10 bases fit TRBD2. Germline V lookup: CDR1 DFQATT, CDR2 SNEGSKA (reference sequence). With 1 base clipped from V and 3 bases from J, the junction kept 3 bases outside the gene matches. The CDR3 has 14 residues. This chain's CDR3 is CSARVLAGYYEQYF. The CDR3 DNA follows: TGCAGTGCTAGAGTACTAGCGGGATACTACGAGCAGTACTTC.

There are many counts of this clonotype. The chain has TRBV19 and TRBJ2-1; 10 nucleotides align to TRBD2. CDR3 length: 15 amino acids. Germline-derived CDR1 and CDR2 are LNHDA and SQIVND (reference sequence). V dropped 10 bases and J dropped 7; count of bases not matched to a gene: 13. As DNA, the CDR3 is TGTGCCACCAACAGAGCGGGGGGGCCGTTGAATGAGCAGTTCTTC. Amino acids: CATNRAGGPLNEQFF.

There are many counts of this clonotype. The CDR3 sequence is CASSLYGSGADTQYF. In nucleotides, the CDR3 is TGTGCCAGCAGTTTATACGGGTCGGGCGCAGATACGCAGTATTTT. V usage is TRBV28 and J usage is TRBJ2-3; no firm D call. The CDR3 contains 15 residues. Germline-derived CDR1 and CDR2 are MDHEN and SYDVKM. V was clipped by 1 base and J by 4 bases, with 12 bases between them.

This clonotype showed up just a few times. This may come from a read error, since a much larger clone is one base off. CDR3 residues: CASRPASSYGQYF. DNA of the CDR3: TGTGCCAGCAGGCCAGCGTCGTCCTACGGGCAGTACTTC. The chain has TRBV2 and TRBJ2-7; D not certain. The CDR3 length is 13 residues. CDR1 is SNHLY, CDR2 FYNNEI, per germline. The variable domain in full, with the rest retrieved from reference TRBV2 and TRBJ2-7, is EPEVTQTPSHQVTQMGQEVILRCVPISNHLYFYWYRQILGQKVEFLVSFYNNEISEKSEIFDDQFSVERPDGSNFTLKIRSTKLEDSAMYFCASRPASSYGQYFGPGTRLTVT.

This clonotype was counted only a few times. The chain employs TRBV11-2 and TRBJ2-5; D ambiguous. The CDR3 is 13 amino acids. Germline CDR1 is SGHAT and CDR2 is FQNNGV. V was cut by 2 bases and J by 3 bases, with 7 bases left in between. The CDR3 DNA follows: TGTGCCAGCAGCTTAAGCGACAAAGAGACCCAGTACTTC. Its translation: CASSLSDKETQYF.

This clonotype was detected ten times or more. V gene TRBV29-1 combines with J gene TRBJ2-6; D is ambiguous. The V gene lost 0 bases and the J gene lost 0 bases, with 6 bases spanning the gap. CDR3 length: 15 residues. CDR1 and CDR2 (germline): SQVTM, ANQGSEA. The CDR3 region has the DNA TGCAGCGTTGAAGATATTTACTCTGGGGCCAACGTCCTGACTTTC. Protein: CSVEDIYSGANVLTF.

In DNA, the CDR3 is TGCAGCGTTAGCCAGGGGTTCCTCAAGCAGTACTTC. Translating it yields CSVSQGFLKQYF. This sequence joins TRBV29-1 and TRBJ2-7, with a tentative D call TRBD1 (6 bases). The CDR3 has 12 residues. Deletions cut 5 bases from V and 8 bases from J, with 16 bases between. Germline V gives CDR1 SQVTM, CDR2 ANQGSEA.

This clonotype was found many times. This chain connects TRBV14 to TRBJ2-3; D gene uncertain. V gave up 0 bases and J gave up 4 bases, with 8 bases separating them. The CDR3 runs 14 residues. Germline V lookup: CDR1 SGHDN, CDR2 FVKESK. CDR3 DNA sequence: TGTGCCAGCAGCCAAGATATAGGAGCAGATACGCAGTATTTT. Translating it yields CASSQDIGADTQYF. Supplemented by reference TRBV14 and TRBJ2-3, the full variable domain reads EAGVTQFPSHSVIEKGQTVTLRCDPISGHDNLYWYRRVMGKEIKFLLHFVKESKQDESGMPNNRFLAERTGGTYSTLKVQPAELEDSGVYFCASSQDIGADTQYFGPGTRLTVL.

In this sample, this clonotype turned up many times. The chain employs TRBV5-1 and TRBJ2-7; 9 bases are a match to TRBD2. V was clipped by 2 bases and J by 6 bases; unmatched bases: 6. The CDR3 totals 14 residues. CDR1 is SGHRS, CDR2 YFSETQ, per germline. The CDR3 DNA reads as TGCGCCAGCAGCTTCGCGGGAGGGACTCTCGAGCAGTACTTC. This codes for CASSFAGGTLEQYF.

This clonotype was seen many times. The chain couples TRBV20-1 to TRBJ2-1; 7 positions match TRBD2. The junction had 3 bases not matched to a gene; V was cut back by 2 bases and J by 5 bases. This CDR3 is 13 amino acids long. The germline gives CDR1 DFQATT, CDR2 SNEGSKA (reference sequence). In DNA form, the CDR3 reads TGCAGTGCTAGACGTGGGAGGGACAATGAGCAGTTCTTC. Its translation: CSARRGRDNEQFF.

In this sample, this clonotype turned up many times. In DNA, the CDR3 is TGTGCCAGCAGTTTATCAATGGATGAGCAGTTCTTC. Protein: CASSLSMDEQFF. The chain has TRBV27 and TRBJ2-1; D gene uncertain. The germline V gene has CDR1 MNHEY and CDR2 SMNVEV (reference sequence). V lost 0 bases and J 8 bases, leaving 5 bases between the germline ends. The CDR3 is 12 residues long.

Note on this clonotype: Just one base apart from a much larger clone, this may be a read error. The rearrangement links TRBV28 to TRBJ2-2; TRBD1 matches at 7 bases. V lost 6 bases and J lost 6; bases outside the gene matches: 10. CDR1 is MDHEN, CDR2 SYDVKM, per germline. The CDR3 sequence is 15 residues long. The CDR3 DNA sequence: TGTGCCAGCAGAACAGCCGGGACAGCTGCCGGGGAGCTGTTTTTT. Residues: CASRTAGTAAGELFF.